This is a list of T cell receptor beta chains from one sample in a study of identical twins. One entry per CDR3 protein results from TCRdb running MiXCR on the 5' RACE reads. The sample has around 500,000 distinct CDR3 sequences; 13% to 15% are singletons. The sample also formed part of further work on yellow fever vaccine responses in identical twins.

The specimen was CD4+ T cells sorted from blood. The origin of the receptors is a woman aged 18-29 years in good health. Both conserved end residues are part of each CDR3. The D gene is left open where the match is weak. Clone size is not always given. Where it is, it says once, few, many or a class for expanded clones.

abundance | len | d_gene | j_gene | v_gene | CDR3aa | CDR3nt
NA | 16 | TRBD2 | TRBJ2-5 | TRBV20-1 | CSARDLRRLATQTQYF | TGCAGTGCTAGAGATCTTAGAAGACTAGCAACCCAGACCCAGTACTTC
few | 13 | TRBD2 | TRBJ2-4 | TRBV11-2 | CASSLGGENIQYF | TGTGCCAGCAGCCTCGGGGGGGAAAACATTCAGTACTTC
once | 15 | TRBD2 | TRBJ2-2 | TRBV7-3 | CASSRTSWGTGELFF | TGTGCCAGCAGCCGGACTAGTTGGGGGACCGGGGAGCTGTTTTTT
NA | 17 | TRBD2 | TRBJ2-2 | TRBV25-1 | CAMGPDGGLAWTGELFF | TGTGCCATGGGCCCTGATGGGGGACTAGCATGGACCGGGGAGCTGTTTTTT
few | 20 | NA | TRBJ2-1 | TRBV21-1 | CASTNRTFGYNGASPNEQFF | TGTGCCAGCACCAACCGGACGTTCGGGTATAACGGAGCCAGCCCCAATGAGCAGTTCTTC
many | 13 | TRBD2 | TRBJ2-1 | TRBV20-1 | CSARSAGEGEQFF | TGCAGTGCTAGATCGGCGGGAGAGGGTGAGCAGTTCTTC
NA | 18 | NA | TRBJ2-2 | TRBV12-3/TRBV12-4 | CAFSFLWSGRQNTGELFF | TGTGCCTTCAGTTTTCTATGGAGTGGAAGGCAGAACACCGGGGAGCTGTTTTTT
few | 16 | TRBD1 | TRBJ2-3 | TRBV10-3 | CAISQRGQGQSDTQYF | TGTGCCATCAGCCAACGAGGACAGGGACAATCAGATACGCAGTATTTT
NA | 14 | TRBD1 | TRBJ2-2 | TRBV29-1 | CTRPGGGNTGELFF | TGCACCAGACCAGGGGGCGGGAACACCGGGGAGCTGTTTTTT
NA | 13 | NA | TRBJ2-5 | TRBV20-1 | CSARPTGQETQYF | TGCAGTGCTAGGCCGACGGGACAAGAGACCCAGTACTTC
many | 12 | NA | TRBJ2-2 | TRBV25-1 | CASSLPTGELFF | TGTGCCAGCAGTCTACCCACCGGGGAGCTGTTTTTT
NA | 18 | NA | TRBJ2-5 | TRBV20-1 | CSARTGGTVAGLQETQYF | TGCAGTGCCAGAACAGGGGGCACGGTAGCGGGACTCCAAGAGACCCAGTACTTC
many | 14 | NA | TRBJ2-7 | TRBV12-3/TRBV12-4 | CASTTSWGSYEQYF | TGTGCCAGCACCACTAGCTGGGGTTCCTACGAGCAGTACTTC
few | 14 | NA | TRBJ2-7 | TRBV5-1 | CASRYREGSYEQYF | TGCGCCAGCAGATACAGGGAGGGGTCCTACGAGCAGTACTTC
NA | 15 | TRBD1 | TRBJ2-7 | TRBV4-3 | CASSQHSGTGAEQYF | TGCGCCAGCAGCCAGCATTCCGGGACAGGGGCCGAGCAGTACTTC
few | 15 | TRBD1 | TRBJ2-2 | TRBV5-5 | CASSLDRGLTGELFF | TGTGCCAGCAGCTTGGACAGGGGGCTCACCGGGGAGCTGTTTTTT
NA | 16 | NA | TRBJ2-4 | TRBV6-2/TRBV6-3 | CASSYERDLAKNIQYF | TGTGCCAGCAGTTATGAGCGAGACCTAGCCAAAAACATTCAGTACTTC
NA | 13 | NA | TRBJ2-2 | TRBV11-2 | CASSLPVERELFF | TGTGCCAGCAGCTTACCCGTCGAACGAGAGCTGTTTTTT
few | 16 | NA | TRBJ2-1 | TRBV4-1 | CASSNSWGGPGNEQFF | TGCGCCAGCAGCAACTCTTGGGGGGGCCCGGGCAATGAGCAGTTCTTC
few | 15 | NA | TRBJ2-3 | TRBV20-1 | CSASPGAMSTDTQYF | TGCAGTGCTAGTCCGGGGGCGATGAGCACAGATACGCAGTATTTT
few | 15 | TRBD1 | TRBJ2-2 | TRBV29-1 | CSVERTGGNTGELFF | TGCAGCGTTGAAAGGACAGGGGGCAACACCGGGGAGCTGTTTTTT
NA | 14 | NA | TRBJ2-3 | TRBV11-2 | CASSLDGYTDTQYF | TGTGCCAGCAGCTTAGACGGATACACAGATACGCAGTATTTT
NA | 13 | TRBD2 | TRBJ2-7 | TRBV28 | CASSASGGREQYF | TGTGCCAGCAGTGCAAGCGGGGGCCGGGAGCAGTACTTC
few | 13 | TRBD1 | TRBJ2-1 | TRBV29-1 | CSVAKTGLNEQFF | TGCAGCGTTGCGAAGACAGGGCTCAATGAGCAGTTCTTC
NA | 13 | NA | TRBJ2-7 | TRBV10-3 | CAISGVRSYEQYF | TGTGCCATCAGTGGGGTAAGATCGTACGAGCAGTACTTC
many | 13 | NA | TRBJ2-3 | TRBV6-2/TRBV6-3 | CASSLGSGNTQYF | TGTGCCAGCAGTTTGGGGAGCGGCAATACGCAGTATTTT
NA | 17 | TRBD2 | TRBJ2-1 | TRBV7-2 | CASSPGTSGGAANEQFF | TGTGCCAGCAGCCCCGGGACTAGCGGGGGGGCCGCGAATGAGCAGTTCTTC
many | 14 | NA | TRBJ1-5 | TRBV9 | CASSPTALNQPQHF | TGTGCCAGCAGCCCCACCGCCCTCAATCAGCCCCAGCATTTT
NA | 13 | NA | TRBJ2-7 | TRBV7-2 | CASSLGYRYEQYF | TGTGCCAGCAGCTTAGGGTATAGGTACGAGCAGTACTTC
few | 14 | NA | TRBJ2-1 | TRBV6-1 | CASSRLTGAHEQFF | TGTGCCAGCAGTCGCCTGACGGGAGCACATGAGCAGTTCTTC
few | 13 | NA | TRBJ2-7 | TRBV20-1 | CSASTGSSYEQYF | TGCAGCGCTAGTACGGGGAGCTCCTACGAGCAGTACTTC